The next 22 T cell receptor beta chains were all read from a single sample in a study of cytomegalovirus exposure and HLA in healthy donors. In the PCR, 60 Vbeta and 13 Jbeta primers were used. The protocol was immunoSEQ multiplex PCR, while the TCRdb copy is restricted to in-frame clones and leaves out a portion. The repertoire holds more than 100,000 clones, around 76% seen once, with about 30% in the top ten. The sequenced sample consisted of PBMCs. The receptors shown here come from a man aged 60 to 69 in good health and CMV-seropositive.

In DNA, the CDR3 is TGTGCCAGCAGTTGGCTAGCGGGGGGGCCCATTTTCGAGCAGTACTTC. This codes for CASSWLAGGPIFEQYF. The V call is TRBV27, the J call TRBJ2-7, with 12 bases that match TRBD2. Per germline, CDR1 MNHEY and CDR2 SMNVEV (reference sequence). This CDR3 contains 16 residues. Trimming took 4 bases from V and 6 from J; bases not matched to a gene: 10.

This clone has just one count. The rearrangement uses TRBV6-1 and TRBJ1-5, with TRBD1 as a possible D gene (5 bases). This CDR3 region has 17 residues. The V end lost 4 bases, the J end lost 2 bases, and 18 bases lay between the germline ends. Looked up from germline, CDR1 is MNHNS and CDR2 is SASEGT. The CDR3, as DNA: TGTGCCAGCAGTGGACCAGAGATTCGGGGGGGCAATCAGCCCCAGCATTTT. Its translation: CASSGPEIRGGNQPQHF.

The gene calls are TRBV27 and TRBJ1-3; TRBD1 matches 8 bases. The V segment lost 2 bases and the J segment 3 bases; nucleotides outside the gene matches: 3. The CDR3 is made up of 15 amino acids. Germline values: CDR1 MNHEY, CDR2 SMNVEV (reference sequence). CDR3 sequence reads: CASSLTGGYGNTIYF. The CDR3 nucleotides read TGTGCCAGCAGTTTAACAGGGGGATATGGAAACACCATATATTTT.

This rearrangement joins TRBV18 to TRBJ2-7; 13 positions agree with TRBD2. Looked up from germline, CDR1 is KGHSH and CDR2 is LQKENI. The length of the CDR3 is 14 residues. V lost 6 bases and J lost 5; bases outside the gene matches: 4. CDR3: CASSLGLAGDEQYF. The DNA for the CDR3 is TGTGCCAGCTCTCTTGGACTAGCGGGGGACGAGCAGTACTTC.

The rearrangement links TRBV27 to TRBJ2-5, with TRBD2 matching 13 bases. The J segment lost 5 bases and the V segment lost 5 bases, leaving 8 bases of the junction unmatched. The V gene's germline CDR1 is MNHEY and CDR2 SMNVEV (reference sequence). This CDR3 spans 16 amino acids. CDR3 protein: CASSGRLAGGGETQYF. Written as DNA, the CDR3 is TGTGCCAGCAGTGGGCGACTAGCGGGAGGAGGGGAGACCCAGTACTTC.

DNA of the CDR3: TGTGCCAGCAGCTTTAGACAGGGTGGTACTACCGAGCAGTACTTC. This translates into CASSFRQGGTTEQYF. This chain joins TRBV7-9 and TRBJ2-5; 7 bases fit TRBD1. TRBJ2-7 matches the DNA end more closely, so the J call is doubtful. Germline assignment: CDR1 SEHNR and CDR2 FQNEAQ (reference sequence). The CDR3 loop spans 15 amino acids.

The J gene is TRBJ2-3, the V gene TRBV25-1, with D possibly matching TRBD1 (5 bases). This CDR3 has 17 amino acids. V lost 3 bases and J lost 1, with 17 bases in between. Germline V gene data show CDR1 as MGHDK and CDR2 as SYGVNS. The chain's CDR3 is CASSDLGRDFGTDTQYF. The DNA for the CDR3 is TGTGCCAGCAGTGACCTAGGCAGGGATTTCGGCACAGATACGCAGTATTTT.

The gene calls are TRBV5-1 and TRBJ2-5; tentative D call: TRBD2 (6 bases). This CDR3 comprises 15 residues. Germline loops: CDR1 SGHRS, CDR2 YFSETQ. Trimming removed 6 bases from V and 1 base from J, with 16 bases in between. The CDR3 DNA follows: TGCGCCAGCATCCAATCTCCGGGAGCCCAAGAGACCCAGTACTTC. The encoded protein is CASIQSPGAQETQYF.

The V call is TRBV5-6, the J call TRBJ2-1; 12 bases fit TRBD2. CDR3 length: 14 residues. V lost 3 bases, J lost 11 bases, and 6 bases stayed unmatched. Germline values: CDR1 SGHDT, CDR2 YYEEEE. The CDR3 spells CASSSRLAGGKQFF. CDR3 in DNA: TGTGCCAGCAGCTCCCGGCTAGCGGGGGGGAAGCAGTTCTTC.

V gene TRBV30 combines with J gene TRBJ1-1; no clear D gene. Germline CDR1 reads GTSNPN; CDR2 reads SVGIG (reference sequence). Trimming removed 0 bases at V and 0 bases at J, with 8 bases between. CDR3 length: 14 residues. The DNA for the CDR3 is TGTGCCTGGAGTGTACTCTCGGTGAACACTGAAGCTTTCTTT. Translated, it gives CAWSVLSVNTEAFF.

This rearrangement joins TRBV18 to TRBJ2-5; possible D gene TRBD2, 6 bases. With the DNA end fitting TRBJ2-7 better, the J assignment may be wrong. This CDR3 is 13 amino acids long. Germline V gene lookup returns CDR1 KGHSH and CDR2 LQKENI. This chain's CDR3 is CASSPKGLYEQYF. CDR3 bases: TGTGCCAGCTCACCAAAGGGACTCTACGAGCAGTACTTC.

The CDR3 loop is CASSTPGQGHQPQHF. In DNA form, the CDR3 reads TGTGCCAGCAGCACCCCGGGACAGGGGCATCAGCCCCAGCATTTT. V and J are TRBV21-1 and TRBJ1-5; the table's TRBD1 call for D was not verified on the DNA. TRBV21-1 is a pseudogene. The CDR3 covers 15 residues.

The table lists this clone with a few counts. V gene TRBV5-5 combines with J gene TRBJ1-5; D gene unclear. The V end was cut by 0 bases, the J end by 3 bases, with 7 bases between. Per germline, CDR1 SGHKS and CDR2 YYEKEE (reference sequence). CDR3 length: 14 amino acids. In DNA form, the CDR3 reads TGTGCCAGCAGCTTGGACAGCCACAATCAGCCCCAGCATTTT. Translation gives CASSLDSHNQPQHF.

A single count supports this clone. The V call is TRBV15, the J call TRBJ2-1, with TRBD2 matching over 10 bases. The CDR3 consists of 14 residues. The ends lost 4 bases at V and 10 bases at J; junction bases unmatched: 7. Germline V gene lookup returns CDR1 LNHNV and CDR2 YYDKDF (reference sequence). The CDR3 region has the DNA TGTGCCACCAGCACATCTAGCGGGGGAGGGGAGCAGTTCTTC. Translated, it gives CATSTSSGGGEQFF.

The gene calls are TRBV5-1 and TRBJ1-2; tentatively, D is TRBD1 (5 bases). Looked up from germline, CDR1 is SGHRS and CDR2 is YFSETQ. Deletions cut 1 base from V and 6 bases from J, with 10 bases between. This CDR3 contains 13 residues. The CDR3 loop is CASSLSQVDGYTF. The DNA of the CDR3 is TGCGCCAGCAGCTTGTCACAGGTAGATGGCTACACCTTC.

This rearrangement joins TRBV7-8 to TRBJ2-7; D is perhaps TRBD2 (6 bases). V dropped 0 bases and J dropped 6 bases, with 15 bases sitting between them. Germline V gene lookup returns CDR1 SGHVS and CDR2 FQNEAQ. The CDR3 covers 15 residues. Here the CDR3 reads CASSLAGGSAAEQYF. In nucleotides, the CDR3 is TGTGCCAGCAGCTTAGCGGGGGGTTCCGCCGCCGAGCAGTACTTC.

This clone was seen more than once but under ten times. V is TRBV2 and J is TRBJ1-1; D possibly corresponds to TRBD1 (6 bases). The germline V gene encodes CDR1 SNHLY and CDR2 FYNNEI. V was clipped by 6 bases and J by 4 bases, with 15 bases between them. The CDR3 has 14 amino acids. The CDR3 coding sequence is TGTGCCAGCAGGGGTGGACAGAGGGCCACTGAAGCTTTCTTT. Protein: CASRGGQRATEAFF.

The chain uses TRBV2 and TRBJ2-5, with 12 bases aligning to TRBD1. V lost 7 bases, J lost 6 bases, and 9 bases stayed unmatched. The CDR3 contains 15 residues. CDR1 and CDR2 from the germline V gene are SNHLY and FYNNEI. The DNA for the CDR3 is TGTGCCAGCAAGGACCGGGACAGGGGGCTCCAGACCCAGTACTTC. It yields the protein CASKDRDRGLQTQYF. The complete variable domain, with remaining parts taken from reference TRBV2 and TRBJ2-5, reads EPEVTQTPSHQVTQMGQEVILRCVPISNHLYFYWYRQILGQKVEFLVSFYNNEISEKSEIFDDQFSVERPDGSNFTLKIRSTKLEDSAMYFCASKDRDRGLQTQYFGPGTRLLVL.

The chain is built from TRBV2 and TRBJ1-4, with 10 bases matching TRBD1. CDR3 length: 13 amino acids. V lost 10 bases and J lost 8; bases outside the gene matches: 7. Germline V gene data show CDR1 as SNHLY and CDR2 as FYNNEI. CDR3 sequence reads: CATNRDRGEKLFF. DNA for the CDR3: TGTGCCACAAACCGGGACAGGGGAGAAAAACTGTTTTTT. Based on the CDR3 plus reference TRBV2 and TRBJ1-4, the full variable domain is EPEVTQTPSHQVTQMGQEVILRCVPISNHLYFYWYRQILGQKVEFLVSFYNNEISEKSEIFDDQFSVERPDGSNFTLKIRSTKLEDSAMYFCATNRDRGEKLFFGSGTQLSVL.

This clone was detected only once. CDR3 in amino acids: CASSVAGSGNTEAFF. In nucleotides, the CDR3 is TGTGCCAGCAGCGTAGCGGGTTCCGGTAACACTGAAGCTTTCTTT. The chain carries TRBV9 and TRBJ1-1; D uncertain. Per germline, CDR1 SGDLS and CDR2 YYNGEE. This CDR3 is built from 15 residues. Trimming shortened V by 0 bases and J by 2 bases, and 11 bases separated the two germline ends.

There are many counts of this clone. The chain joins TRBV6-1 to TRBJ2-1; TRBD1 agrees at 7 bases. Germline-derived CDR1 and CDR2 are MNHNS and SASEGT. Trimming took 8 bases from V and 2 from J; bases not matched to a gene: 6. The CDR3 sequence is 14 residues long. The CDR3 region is CASPRQGTYNEQFF. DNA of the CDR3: TGTGCCAGCCCCCGACAGGGAACCTACAATGAGCAGTTCTTC.

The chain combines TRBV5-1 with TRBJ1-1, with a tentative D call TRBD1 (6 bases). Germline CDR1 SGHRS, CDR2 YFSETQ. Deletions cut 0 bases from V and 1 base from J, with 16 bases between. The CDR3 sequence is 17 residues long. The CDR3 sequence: CASSLDRAYDRNTEAFF. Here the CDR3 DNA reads TGCGCCAGCAGCTTGGACAGGGCATACGATCGGAACACTGAAGCTTTCTTT.